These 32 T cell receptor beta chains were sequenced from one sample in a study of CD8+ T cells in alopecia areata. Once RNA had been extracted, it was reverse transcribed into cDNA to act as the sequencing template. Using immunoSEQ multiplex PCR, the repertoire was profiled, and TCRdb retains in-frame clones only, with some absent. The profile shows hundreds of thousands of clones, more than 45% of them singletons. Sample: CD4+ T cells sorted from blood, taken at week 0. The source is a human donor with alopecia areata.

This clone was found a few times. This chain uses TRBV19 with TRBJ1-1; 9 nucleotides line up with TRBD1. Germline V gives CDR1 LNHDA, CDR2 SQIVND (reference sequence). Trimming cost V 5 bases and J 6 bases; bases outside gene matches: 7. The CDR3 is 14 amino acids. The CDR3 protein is CASSVGQGDPEAFF. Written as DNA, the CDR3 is TGTGCCAGTAGTGTGGGACAGGGTGATCCTGAAGCTTTCTTT.

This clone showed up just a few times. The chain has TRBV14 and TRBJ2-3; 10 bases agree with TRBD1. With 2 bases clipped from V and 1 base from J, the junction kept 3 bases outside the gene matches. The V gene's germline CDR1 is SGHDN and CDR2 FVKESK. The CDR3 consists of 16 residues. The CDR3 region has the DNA TGTGCCAGCAGCCAACGACAGGGGGCCCGCACAGATACGCAGTATTTT. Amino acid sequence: CASSQRQGARTDTQYF.

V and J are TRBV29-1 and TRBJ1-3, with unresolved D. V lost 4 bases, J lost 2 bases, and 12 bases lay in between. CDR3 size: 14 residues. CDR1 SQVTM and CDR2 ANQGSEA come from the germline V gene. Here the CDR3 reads CSVVRLSPGNTIYF. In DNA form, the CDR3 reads TGCAGCGTTGTCAGGCTTTCCCCTGGAAACACCATATATTTT.

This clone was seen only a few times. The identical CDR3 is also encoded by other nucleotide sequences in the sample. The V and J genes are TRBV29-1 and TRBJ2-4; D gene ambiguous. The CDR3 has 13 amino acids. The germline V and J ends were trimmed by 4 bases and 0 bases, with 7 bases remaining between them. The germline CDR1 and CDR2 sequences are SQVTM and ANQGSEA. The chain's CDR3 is CSVVAGAKNIQYF. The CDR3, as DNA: TGCAGCGTTGTTGCCGGAGCCAAAAACATTCAGTACTTC.

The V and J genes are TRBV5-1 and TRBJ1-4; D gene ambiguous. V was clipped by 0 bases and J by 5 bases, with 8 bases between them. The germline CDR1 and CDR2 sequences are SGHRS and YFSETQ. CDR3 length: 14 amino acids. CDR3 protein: CASSLGQANEKLFF. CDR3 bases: TGCGCCAGCAGCTTGGGGCAGGCGAATGAAAAACTGTTTTTT.

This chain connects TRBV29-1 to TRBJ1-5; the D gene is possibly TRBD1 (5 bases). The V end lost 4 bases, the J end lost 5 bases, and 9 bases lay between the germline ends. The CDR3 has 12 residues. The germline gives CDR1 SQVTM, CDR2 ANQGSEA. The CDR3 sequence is CSVAGQDQPQHF. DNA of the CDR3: TGCAGCGTTGCGGGGCAAGATCAGCCCCAGCATTTT.

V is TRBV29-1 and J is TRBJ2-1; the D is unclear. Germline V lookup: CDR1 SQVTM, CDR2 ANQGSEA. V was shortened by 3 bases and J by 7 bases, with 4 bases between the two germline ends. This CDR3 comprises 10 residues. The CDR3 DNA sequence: TGCAGCGTTGAGGTAAATGAGCAGTTCTTC. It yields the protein CSVEVNEQFF.

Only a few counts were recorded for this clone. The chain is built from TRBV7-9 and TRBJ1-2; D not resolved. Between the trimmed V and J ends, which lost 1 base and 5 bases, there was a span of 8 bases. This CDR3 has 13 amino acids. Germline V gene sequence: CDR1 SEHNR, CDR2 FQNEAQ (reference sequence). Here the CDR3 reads CASSLGTDYGYTF. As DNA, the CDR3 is TGTGCCAGCAGCTTAGGGACCGATTATGGCTACACCTTC.

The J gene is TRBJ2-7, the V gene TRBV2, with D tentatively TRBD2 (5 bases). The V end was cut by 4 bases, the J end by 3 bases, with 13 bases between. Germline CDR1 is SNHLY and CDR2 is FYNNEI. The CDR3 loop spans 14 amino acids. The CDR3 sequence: CASSGGLRIYEQYF. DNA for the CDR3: TGTGCCAGCAGTGGCGGACTTAGAATCTACGAGCAGTACTTC.

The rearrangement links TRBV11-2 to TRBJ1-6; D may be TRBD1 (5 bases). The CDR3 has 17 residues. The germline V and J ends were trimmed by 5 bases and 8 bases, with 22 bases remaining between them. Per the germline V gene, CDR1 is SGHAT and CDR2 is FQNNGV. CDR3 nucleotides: TGTGCCAGCAGCCATCGTCGTGACAGTGTCCAAGATTCACCCCTCCACTTT. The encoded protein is CASSHRRDSVQDSPLHF.

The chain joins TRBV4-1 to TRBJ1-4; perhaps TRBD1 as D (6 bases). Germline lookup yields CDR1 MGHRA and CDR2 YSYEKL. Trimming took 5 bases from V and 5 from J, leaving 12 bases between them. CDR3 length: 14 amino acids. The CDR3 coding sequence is TGCGCCAGCAGCGGAACAGGGATGAATGAAAAACTGTTTTTT. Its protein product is CASSGTGMNEKLFF.

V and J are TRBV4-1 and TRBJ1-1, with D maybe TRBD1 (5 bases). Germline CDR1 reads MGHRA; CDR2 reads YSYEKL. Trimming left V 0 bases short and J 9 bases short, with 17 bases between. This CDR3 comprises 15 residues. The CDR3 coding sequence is TGCGCCAGCAGCCAAGATGGGGCGGGCTGGGTCCAAGCTTTCTTT. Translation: CASSQDGAGWVQAFF.

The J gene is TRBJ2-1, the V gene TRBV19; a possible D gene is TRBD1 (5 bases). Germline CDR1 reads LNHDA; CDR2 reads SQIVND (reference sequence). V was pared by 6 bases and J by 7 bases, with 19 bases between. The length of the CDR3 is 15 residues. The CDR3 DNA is TGTGCCAGTAGCTTACAGGCCCAATTGGGGAATGAGCAGTTCTTC. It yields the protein CASSLQAQLGNEQFF.

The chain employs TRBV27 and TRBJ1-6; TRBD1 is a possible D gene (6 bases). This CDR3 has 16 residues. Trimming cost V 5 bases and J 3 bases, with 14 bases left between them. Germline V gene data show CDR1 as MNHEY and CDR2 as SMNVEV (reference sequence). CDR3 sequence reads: CASSNRDKGYNSPLHF. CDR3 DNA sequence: TGTGCCAGCAGTAACCGGGACAAGGGCTATAATTCACCCCTCCACTTT.

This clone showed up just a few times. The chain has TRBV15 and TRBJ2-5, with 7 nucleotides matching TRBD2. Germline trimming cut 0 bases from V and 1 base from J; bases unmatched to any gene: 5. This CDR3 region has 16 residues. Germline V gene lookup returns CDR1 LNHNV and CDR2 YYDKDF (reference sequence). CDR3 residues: CATSRDLAALQETQYF. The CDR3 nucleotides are TGTGCCACCAGCAGAGATCTAGCGGCCCTCCAAGAGACCCAGTACTTC.

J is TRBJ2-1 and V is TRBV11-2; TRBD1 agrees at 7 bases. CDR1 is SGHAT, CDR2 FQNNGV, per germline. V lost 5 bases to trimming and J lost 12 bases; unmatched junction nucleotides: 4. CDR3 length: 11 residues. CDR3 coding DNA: TGTGCCAGCAGCGCTCAGGGGGTGCAGTTCTTC. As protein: CASSAQGVQFF.

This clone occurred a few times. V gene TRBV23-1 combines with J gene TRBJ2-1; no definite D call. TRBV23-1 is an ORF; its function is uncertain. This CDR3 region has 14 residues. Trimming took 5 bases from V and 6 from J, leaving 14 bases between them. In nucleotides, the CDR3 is TGCGCCAGCAGTAGGAGTAGAATCTGCAATGAGCAGTTCTTC. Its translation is CASSRSRICNEQFF.

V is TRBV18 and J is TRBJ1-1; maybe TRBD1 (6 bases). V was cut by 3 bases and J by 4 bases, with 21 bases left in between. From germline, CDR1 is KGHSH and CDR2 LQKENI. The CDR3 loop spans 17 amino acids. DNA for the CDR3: TGTGCCAGCTCACCTAACCGGAAGACAGGAAAGAGCACTGAAGCTTTCTTT. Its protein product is CASSPNRKTGKSTEAFF.

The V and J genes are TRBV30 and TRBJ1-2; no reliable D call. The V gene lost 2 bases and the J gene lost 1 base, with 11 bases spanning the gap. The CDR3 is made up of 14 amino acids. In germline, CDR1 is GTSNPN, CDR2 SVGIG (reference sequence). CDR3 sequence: CAWSLIRGNYGYTF. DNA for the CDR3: TGTGCCTGGAGTTTAATTCGGGGTAACTATGGCTACACCTTC.

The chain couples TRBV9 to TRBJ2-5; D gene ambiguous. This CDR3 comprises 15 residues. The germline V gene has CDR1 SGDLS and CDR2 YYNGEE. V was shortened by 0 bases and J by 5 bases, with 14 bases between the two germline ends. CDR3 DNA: TGTGCCAGCAGCGTAGCGAGGAAACCCGGGGAGACCCAGTACTTC. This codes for CASSVARKPGETQYF.

The CDR3 nucleotides are TGTGCCAGTAGTCGGTGGCGCTGGGAGCTGTTTTTT. It is translated as CASSRWRWELFF. The J gene is TRBJ2-2, the V gene TRBV19; D unclear. V shed 5 bases and J shed 9 bases, with 10 bases lying between them. This CDR3 region has 12 residues. Germline V gene lookup returns CDR1 LNHDA and CDR2 SQIVND (reference sequence).

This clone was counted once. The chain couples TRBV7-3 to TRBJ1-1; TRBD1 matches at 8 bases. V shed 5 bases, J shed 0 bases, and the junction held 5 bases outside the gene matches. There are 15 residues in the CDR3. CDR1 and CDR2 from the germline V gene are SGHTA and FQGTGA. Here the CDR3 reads CASSPEGQVNTEAFF. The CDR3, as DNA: TGTGCCAGCAGCCCCGAGGGACAGGTGAACACTGAAGCTTTCTTT.

In nucleotides, the CDR3 is TGTGCCAGCGCTAGACTGAGCTCTGGGGCCAACGTCCTGACTTTC. Protein product: CASARLSSGANVLTF. The V call is TRBV5-6, the J call TRBJ2-6, with D unresolved. Germline V CDR1 and CDR2: SGHDT, YYEEEE. V lost 7 bases and J 0 bases, leaving 11 bases between the germline ends. The CDR3 is made up of 15 amino acids.

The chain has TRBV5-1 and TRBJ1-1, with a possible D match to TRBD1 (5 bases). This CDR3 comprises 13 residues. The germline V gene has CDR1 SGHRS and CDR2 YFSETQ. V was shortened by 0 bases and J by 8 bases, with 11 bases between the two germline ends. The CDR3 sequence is CASSLAGAVEAFF. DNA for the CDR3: TGCGCCAGCAGCTTGGCCGGGGCAGTCGAAGCTTTCTTT.

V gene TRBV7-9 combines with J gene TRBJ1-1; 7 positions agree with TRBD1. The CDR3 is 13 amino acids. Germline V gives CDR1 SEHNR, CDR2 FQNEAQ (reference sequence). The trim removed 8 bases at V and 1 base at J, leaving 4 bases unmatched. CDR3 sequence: CASATGTNTEAFF. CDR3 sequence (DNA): TGTGCCAGCGCGACAGGGACGAACACTGAAGCTTTCTTT.

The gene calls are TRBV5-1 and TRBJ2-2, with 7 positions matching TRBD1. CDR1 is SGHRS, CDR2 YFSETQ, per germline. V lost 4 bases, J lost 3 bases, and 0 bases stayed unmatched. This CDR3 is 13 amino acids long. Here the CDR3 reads CASSQGDTGELFF. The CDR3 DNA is TGCGCCAGCAGCCAGGGGGACACCGGGGAGCTGTTTTTT.

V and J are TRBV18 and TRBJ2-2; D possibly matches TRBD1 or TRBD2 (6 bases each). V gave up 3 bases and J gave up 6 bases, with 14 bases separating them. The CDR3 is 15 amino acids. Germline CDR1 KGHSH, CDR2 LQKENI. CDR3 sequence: CASSPRDTGAGELFF. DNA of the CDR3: TGTGCCAGCTCACCGCGGGACACCGGCGCCGGGGAGCTGTTTTTT.

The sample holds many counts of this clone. The CDR3 loop reads CASSPHRGPYGYTF. DNA of the CDR3: TGCGCCAGCAGCCCTCACAGGGGACCGTATGGCTACACCTTC. The chain carries TRBV4-1 and TRBJ1-2; 7 bases line up with TRBD1. Germline CDR1 MGHRA, CDR2 YSYEKL. V lost 4 bases to trimming and J lost 5 bases; unmatched junction nucleotides: 7. This CDR3 region has 14 residues.

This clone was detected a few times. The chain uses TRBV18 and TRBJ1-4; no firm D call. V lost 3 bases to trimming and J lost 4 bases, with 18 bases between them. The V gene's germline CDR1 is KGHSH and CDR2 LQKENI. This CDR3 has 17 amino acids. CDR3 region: CASSPLKAGRVNEKLFF. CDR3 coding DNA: TGTGCCAGCTCACCGCTAAAGGCAGGCAGAGTTAATGAAAAACTGTTTTTT.

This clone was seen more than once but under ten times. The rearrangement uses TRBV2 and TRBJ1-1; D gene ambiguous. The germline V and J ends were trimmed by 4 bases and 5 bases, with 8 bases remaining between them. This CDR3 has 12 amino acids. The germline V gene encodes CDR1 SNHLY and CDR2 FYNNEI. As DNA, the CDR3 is TGTGCCAGCAGTGTGGAGAGGACTGAAGCTTTCTTT. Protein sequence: CASSVERTEAFF. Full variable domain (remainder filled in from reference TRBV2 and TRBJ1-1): EPEVTQTPSHQVTQMGQEVILRCVPISNHLYFYWYRQILGQKVEFLVSFYNNEISEKSEIFDDQFSVERPDGSNFTLKIRSTKLEDSAMYFCASSVERTEAFFGQGTRLTVV.

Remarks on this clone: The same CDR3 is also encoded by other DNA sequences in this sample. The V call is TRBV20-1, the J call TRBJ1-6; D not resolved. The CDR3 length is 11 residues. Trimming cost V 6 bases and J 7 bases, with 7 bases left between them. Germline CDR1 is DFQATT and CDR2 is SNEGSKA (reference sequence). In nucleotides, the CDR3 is TGCAGTGCCCGACACAATTCACCCCTCCACTTT. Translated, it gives CSARHNSPLHF.

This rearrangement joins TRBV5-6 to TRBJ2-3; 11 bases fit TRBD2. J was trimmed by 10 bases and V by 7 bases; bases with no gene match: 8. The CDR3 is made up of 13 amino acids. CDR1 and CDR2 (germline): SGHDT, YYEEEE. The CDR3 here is CASGGLSGRAQYF. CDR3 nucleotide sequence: TGTGCCAGCGGAGGCCTTAGCGGGAGGGCGCAGTATTTT.